This T cell receptor (beta chain) was identified during a study of shared clonotypes between healthy human individuals. Sequencing was performed with immunoSEQ multiplex PCR; in TCRdb, only in-frame clones are kept and a portion is missing. The sample holds around 700,000 clones, approximately 75% seen once. Trimming left V 5 bases short and J 0 bases short, with 10 bases between. CDR3 size: 14 residues. Germline-derived CDR1 and CDR2 are SGHTA and FQGNSA. Study results and limitations: Sequencing depth was expected to influence donor clonotype sharing. The low donor count limited represented genetic and exposure-history diversity.

With regard to this clone: Antigen unknown.

Sequencing was performed on memory CD4+ T cells sorted from blood. Subset described: CD45RA-negative fraction. The sequence was obtained from a woman aged 25 to 39 in good health. V and J are TRBV7-2 and TRBJ1-1; D uncertain. The CDR3: CASSVGRLNTEAFF. The CDR3 DNA reads as TGTGCCAGCAGCGTAGGACGTTTGAACACTGAAGCTTTCTTT.